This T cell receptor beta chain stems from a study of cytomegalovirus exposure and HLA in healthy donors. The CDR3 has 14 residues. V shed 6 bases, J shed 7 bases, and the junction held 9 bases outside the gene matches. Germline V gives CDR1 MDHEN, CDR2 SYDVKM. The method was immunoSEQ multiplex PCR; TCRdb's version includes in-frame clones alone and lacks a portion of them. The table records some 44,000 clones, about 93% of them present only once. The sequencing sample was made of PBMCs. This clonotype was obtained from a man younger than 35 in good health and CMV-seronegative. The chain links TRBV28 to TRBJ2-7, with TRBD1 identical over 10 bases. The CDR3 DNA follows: TGTGCCAGCAGCTCCCGACAGGGGGCGGGGGAGCAGTACTTC. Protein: CASSSRQGAGEQYF.